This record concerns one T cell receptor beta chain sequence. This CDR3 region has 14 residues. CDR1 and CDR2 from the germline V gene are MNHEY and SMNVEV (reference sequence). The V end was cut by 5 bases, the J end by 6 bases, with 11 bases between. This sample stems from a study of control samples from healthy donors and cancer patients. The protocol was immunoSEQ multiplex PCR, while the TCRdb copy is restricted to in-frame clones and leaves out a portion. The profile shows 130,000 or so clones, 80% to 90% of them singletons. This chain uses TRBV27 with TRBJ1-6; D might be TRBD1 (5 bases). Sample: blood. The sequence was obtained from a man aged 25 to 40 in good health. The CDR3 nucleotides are TGTGCCAGCAGTCTCAGGGAGGGTAATTCACCCCTCCACTTT. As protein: CASSLREGNSPLHF.